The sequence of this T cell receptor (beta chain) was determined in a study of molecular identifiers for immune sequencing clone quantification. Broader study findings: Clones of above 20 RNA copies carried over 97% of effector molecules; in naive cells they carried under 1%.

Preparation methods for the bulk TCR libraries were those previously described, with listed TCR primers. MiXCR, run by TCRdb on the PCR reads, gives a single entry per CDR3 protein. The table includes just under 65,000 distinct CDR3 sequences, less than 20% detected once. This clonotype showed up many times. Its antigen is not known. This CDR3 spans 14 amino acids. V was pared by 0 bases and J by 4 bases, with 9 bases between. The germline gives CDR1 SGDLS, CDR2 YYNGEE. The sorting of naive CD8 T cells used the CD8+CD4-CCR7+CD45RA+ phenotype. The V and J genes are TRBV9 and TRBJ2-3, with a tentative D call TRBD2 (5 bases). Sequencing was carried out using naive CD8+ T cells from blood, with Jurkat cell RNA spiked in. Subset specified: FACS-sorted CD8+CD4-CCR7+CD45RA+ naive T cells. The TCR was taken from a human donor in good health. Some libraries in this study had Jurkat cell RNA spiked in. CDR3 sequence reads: CASSVVGMADTQYF. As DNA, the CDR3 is TGTGCCAGCAGCGTAGTCGGGATGGCAGATACGCAGTATTTT.